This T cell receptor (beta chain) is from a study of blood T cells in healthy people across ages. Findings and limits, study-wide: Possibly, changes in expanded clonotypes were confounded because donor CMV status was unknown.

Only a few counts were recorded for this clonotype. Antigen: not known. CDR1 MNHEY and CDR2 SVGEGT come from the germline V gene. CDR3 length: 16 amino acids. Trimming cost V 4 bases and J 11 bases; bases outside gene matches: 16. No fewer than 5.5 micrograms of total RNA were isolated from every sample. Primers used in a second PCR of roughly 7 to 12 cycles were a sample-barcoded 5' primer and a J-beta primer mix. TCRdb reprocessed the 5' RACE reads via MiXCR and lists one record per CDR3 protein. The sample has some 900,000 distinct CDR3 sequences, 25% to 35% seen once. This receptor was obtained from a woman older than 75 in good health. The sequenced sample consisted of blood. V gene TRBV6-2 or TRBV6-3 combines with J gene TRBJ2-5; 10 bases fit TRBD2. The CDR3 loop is CASSSYSGGSYNEQYF. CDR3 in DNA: TGTGCCAGCAGTTCCTATAGCGGGGGGTCCTACAATGAGCAGTACTTC.